These T cell receptor beta chains were read from a single sample in a study of T cell changes during pregnancy in multiple sclerosis. TCRdb's copy holds only in-frame clones and misses some; the assay was immunoSEQ multiplex PCR. The data contain tens of thousands of clones, more than 75% of them singletons. The specimen was CD4+ T cells from peripheral blood mononuclear cells, collected in the first trimester of pregnancy. The receptors stem from a female donor in good health, enrolled as a control in a pregnancy study. Each CDR3 is given with its conserved first and last residue. Fields, in order: D gene, V gene, clone size, J gene, CDR3 protein, CDR3 DNA. A D gene is named only where the DNA matches it firmly. A clone size is listed for some rows: how often the clone was seen (once, few, many), or a class if it is expanded.

>TRBD2|TRBV5-1|.|TRBJ2-5
CASSLAAGGPQETQYF
TGCGCCAGCAGCTTGGCTGCGGGGGGTCCCCAAGAGACCCAGTACTTC
>.|TRBV19|.|TRBJ1-5
CASSIDVQQIGQPQHF
TGTGCCAGTAGTATAGATGTTCAACAGATCGGACAGCCCCAGCATTTT
>.|TRBV5-1|.|TRBJ2-6
CASSSYQDPPGANVLTF
TGCGCCAGCAGCTCGTACCAGGATCCCCCTGGGGCCAACGTCCTGACTTTC
>TRBD2|TRBV13|once|TRBJ2-7
CASSLGAGAGGPYEQYF
TGTGCCAGCAGCTTAGGGGCAGGAGCGGGAGGGCCCTACGAGCAGTACTTC
>TRBD2|TRBV28|.|TRBJ2-1
CASSLWTHSGRGNEQFF
TGTGCCAGCAGTTTATGGACACATAGCGGGAGAGGGAATGAGCAGTTCTTC
>TRBD1|TRBV15|.|TRBJ2-1
CATSPGQPSYNEQFF
TGTGCCACCAGCCCGGGACAGCCTTCCTACAATGAGCAGTTCTTC
>TRBD2|TRBV5-6|.|TRBJ2-5
CASSLAGAGGETQYF
TGTGCCAGCAGCTTGGCAGGGGCGGGGGGAGAGACCCAGTACTTC
>TRBD1|TRBV9|.|TRBJ2-1
CASSKTGGRNEQFF
TGTGCCAGCAGCAAGACAGGGGGCCGCAATGAGCAGTTCTTC
>.|TRBV9|.|TRBJ1-6
CASSVGGQPNSPLHF
TGTGCCAGCAGCGTAGGAGGACAGCCAAATTCACCCCTCCACTTT
>.|TRBV5-1|.|TRBJ2-7
CASSLDRTSSYEQYF
TGCGCCAGCAGCTTGGACAGGACGAGCTCCTACGAGCAGTACTTC
>.|TRBV25-1|once|TRBJ2-7
CASGGNRDRRYEQYF
TGTGCCAGCGGGGGGAACAGGGACAGAAGATACGAGCAGTACTTC
>.|TRBV5-6|once|TRBJ2-5
CASSNLDRTQETQYF
TGTGCCAGCAGCAACCTAGACAGGACGCAAGAGACCCAGTACTTC
>TRBD2|TRBV7-9|.|TRBJ2-3
CASSPGTSGRPGTDTQYF
TGTGCCAGCAGCCCCGGGACTAGCGGGAGGCCAGGCACAGATACGCAGTATTTT
>TRBD1|TRBV28|.|TRBJ2-1
CASSGTGTGKGSYNEQFF
TGTGCCAGCAGTGGGACAGGGACCGGGAAGGGCTCCTACAATGAGCAGTTCTTC
>TRBD1|TRBV30|.|TRBJ1-4
CAWSPGQGRTNEKLFF
TGTGCCTGGAGTCCCGGACAGGGTCGAACTAATGAAAAACTGTTTTTT
>.|TRBV25-1|.|TRBJ1-5
CASSPRGHNQPQHF
TGTGCCAGCAGTCCGCGGGGGCACAATCAGCCCCAGCATTTT
>TRBD1|TRBV5-1|.|TRBJ1-1
CASSSGQGNTEAFF
TGCGCCAGCAGCAGTGGACAGGGGAACACTGAAGCTTTCTTT
>TRBD1|TRBV28|.|TRBJ2-5
CASSLGTGGDSETQYF
TGTGCCAGCAGTTTGGGGACAGGGGGCGATTCAGAGACCCAGTACTTC
>TRBD2|TRBV5-1|.|TRBJ2-2
CASSKGLAGGRGTGELFF
TGCGCCAGCAGCAAGGGACTAGCGGGGGGGCGCGGCACCGGGGAGCTGTTTTTT
>TRBD2|TRBV6-1|.|TRBJ2-1
CASWGTSGHNEQFF
TGTGCCAGTTGGGGGACTAGCGGACACAATGAGCAGTTCTTC
>TRBD1|TRBV7-9|.|TRBJ2-7
CASLGQSYEQYF
TGTGCCAGCTTGGGACAGTCCTACGAGCAGTACTTC
>.|TRBV6-5|once|TRBJ1-1
CASSPSNQGKGSFF
TGTGCCAGCAGTCCGTCCAACCAGGGAAAGGGATCTTTCTTT
>TRBD1|TRBV7-8|once|TRBJ1-1
CASSVSGGTTEAFF
TGTGCCAGCAGCGTATCAGGGGGCACCACTGAAGCTTTCTTT
>TRBD1|TRBV6-1|.|TRBJ2-3
CASTPTGAGTDTQYF
TGTGCCAGCACTCCGACAGGGGCCGGCACAGATACGCAGTATTTT
>.|TRBV15|.|TRBJ1-3
CATSYGQYSGNTIYF
TGTGCCACCAGCTATGGACAGTACTCTGGAAACACCATATATTTT
>TRBD2|TRBV7-9|.|TRBJ2-1
CASSLGSGLALDNEQFF
TGTGCCAGCAGCTTAGGGTCGGGACTAGCGTTGGACAATGAGCAGTTCTTC
>TRBD2|TRBV29-1|.|TRBJ2-1
CSASGPGLAYNEQFF
TGCAGCGCCTCAGGGCCGGGACTAGCTTACAATGAGCAGTTCTTC
>.|TRBV5-8|.|TRBJ2-5
CASSLMGEGYQETQYF
TGTGCCAGCAGCTTGATGGGAGAAGGATACCAAGAGACCCAGTACTTC
>TRBD1|TRBV5-1|.|TRBJ1-4
CASSFHTGEVDEKLFF
TGCGCCAGCAGCTTCCACACAGGGGAGGTTGATGAAAAACTGTTTTTT
>TRBD1|TRBV2|.|TRBJ1-6
CASNRGPYNSPLHF
TGTGCCAGCAACAGGGGTCCTTATAATTCACCCCTCCACTTT
>.|TRBV9|.|TRBJ2-5
CASSVGGRETQYF
TGTGCCAGCAGCGTAGGGGGGAGGGAGACCCAGTACTTC
>.|TRBV2|.|TRBJ2-5
CATARDQSLGETQYF
TGTGCCACAGCCCGGGATCAAAGTCTAGGGGAGACCCAGTACTTC
>TRBD1|TRBV18|.|TRBJ1-1
CASSQGQGNTEAFF
TGTGCCAGCTCACAGGGACAGGGGAACACTGAAGCTTTCTTT
>.|TRBV5-1|.|TRBJ2-1
CASSLVLAQDEQFF
TGCGCCAGCAGCTTGGTCCTAGCTCAGGATGAGCAGTTCTTC
>TRBD2|TRBV15|.|TRBJ2-2
CATSRVLAGVTGELFF
TGTGCCACCAGCAGAGTCTTAGCGGGAGTCACCGGGGAGCTGTTTTTT
>.|TRBV9|.|TRBJ1-2
CASRRVGAYGYTF
TGTGCCAGCAGACGGGTAGGGGCGTATGGCTACACCTTC
>TRBD2|TRBV4-1|.|TRBJ2-1
CASSQFSGTSGGKSNEQFF
TGCGCCAGCAGCCAATTTTCCGGGACTAGCGGGGGCAAATCGAATGAGCAGTTCTTC
>.|TRBV5-1|once|TRBJ1-1
CASRGGALSWDTEAFF
TGCGCCAGCAGAGGAGGGGCCCTCTCTTGGGACACTGAAGCTTTCTTT
>TRBD2|TRBV7-2|.|TRBJ2-2
CASSPRDGSGRPGELFF
TGTGCCAGCAGCCCCCGGGACGGTAGCGGGAGACCCGGGGAGCTGTTTTTT
>.|TRBV7-3|.|TRBJ1-2
CASSLKAGTDRPGANYGYTF
TGTGCCAGCAGCTTAAAGGCGGGGACCGACAGACCGGGAGCTAACTATGGCTACACCTTC
>.|TRBV21-1|.|TRBJ1-6
CASSNTSPDSPNSPLHF
TGTGCCAGCAGCAACACCAGTCCGGACAGCCCTAATTCACCCCTCCACTTT
>TRBD2|TRBV7-9|once|TRBJ2-3
CASSPRGLAGVTDTQYF
TGTGCCAGCAGCCCACGGGGTTTAGCGGGAGTCACAGATACGCAGTATTTT
>TRBD2|TRBV9|.|TRBJ2-1
CASSAEGLAGGSSYNEQFF
TGTGCCAGCAGCGCCGAGGGCCTAGCGGGGGGGAGCTCCTACAATGAGCAGTTCTTC
>.|TRBV19|.|TRBJ1-5
CASSIGRYSNQPQHF
TGTGCCAGTAGTATCGGGAGGTATAGCAATCAGCCCCAGCATTTT
>TRBD2|TRBV11-2|.|TRBJ2-1
CASSPSGLAGVYNEQFF
TGTGCCAGCAGTCCCTCGGGACTAGCGGGAGTCTACAATGAGCAGTTCTTC
>TRBD1|TRBV6-1|.|TRBJ1-2
CASRPLGQMNGYTF
TGTGCCAGCAGGCCATTGGGACAGATGAATGGCTACACCTTC
>.|TRBV7-9|.|TRBJ1-4
CASSLVDQGRAKLFF
TGTGCCAGCAGCTTAGTCGATCAGGGGAGAGCAAAACTGTTTTTT
>.|TRBV2|.|TRBJ1-2
CASSGGGGWGYTF
TGTGCCAGCAGTGGGGGGGGAGGTTGGGGCTACACCTTC